Here is one T cell receptor (beta chain) with its context. Its antigen remains unidentified. The CDR3 runs to 13 residues. Germline values: CDR1 GTSNPN, CDR2 SVGIG (reference sequence). Trimming removed 7 bases at V and 0 bases at J, with 12 bases between. These data come from a study of T cell repertoires in cytomegalovirus infection. Study-level information: Public TCR beta signatures marked donors with CMV infection and the matching HLA.

TCRdb redid the calling of the reads with MiXCR, one entry per CDR3 protein. The sample lists around 530,000 distinct CDR3 sequences, more than 15% seen once, with about 24% in the top ten. Study outcomes and limitations: Cumulative frequency of public TCR beta families picked out carriers of CMV plus the relevant HLA. HLA-C-restricted CMV-specific TCR beta clonotypes were dominant in the ex vivo response.

The chain uses TRBV30 and TRBJ2-5; tentative D call: TRBD1 (6 bases). This TCR came from a human donor in good health (CMV status not recorded). Some clones in this sample may be carry-over from other donors' samples. Sequencing was done on a sample of CD8+ T cells from PBMCs. CDR3 coding DNA: TGTGCCTTGTCAGGGGTTTACCAAGAGACCCAGTACTTC. It translates to CALSGVYQETQYF.